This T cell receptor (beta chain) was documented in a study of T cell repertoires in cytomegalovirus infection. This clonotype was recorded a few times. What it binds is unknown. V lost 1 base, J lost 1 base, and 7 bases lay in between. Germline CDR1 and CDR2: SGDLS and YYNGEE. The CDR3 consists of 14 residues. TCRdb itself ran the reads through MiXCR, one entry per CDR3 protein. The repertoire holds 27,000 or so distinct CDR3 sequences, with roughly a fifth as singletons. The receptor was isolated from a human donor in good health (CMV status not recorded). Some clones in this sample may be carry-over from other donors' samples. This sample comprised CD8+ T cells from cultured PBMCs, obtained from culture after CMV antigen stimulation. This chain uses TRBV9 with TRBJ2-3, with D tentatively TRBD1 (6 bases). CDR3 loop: CASSVKGGTDTQYF. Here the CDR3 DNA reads TGTGCCAGCAGCGTAAAGGGGGGCACAGATACGCAGTATTTT. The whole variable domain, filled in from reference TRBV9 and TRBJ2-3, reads DSGVTQTPKHLITATGQRVTLRCSPRSGDLSVYWYQQSLDQGLQFLIQYYNGEERAKGNILERFSAQQFPDLHSELNLSSLELGDSALYFCASSVKGGTDTQYFGPGTRLTVL.